The present entry profiles one T cell receptor beta chain with its context. Its cognate antigen is unknown. The CDR3 spans 14 residues. The V end was cut by 2 bases, the J end by 4 bases, with 11 bases between. Germline-derived CDR1 and CDR2 are SGHVS and FQNEAQ. The data derive from a study of OX40 agonist ivuxolimab in advanced cancers. About the study: Ivuxolimab doses were 0.01, 0.1, 0.3, 1.5, 3 or 10 mg/kg every 2 weeks. Among those enrolled, mean age was about 63 years (range about 23 to 79) and 75% to 85% were male.

TCRdb's table, derived via immunoSEQ multiplex PCR, lists solely in-frame clones and lacks some. The profile shows 45,000 to 55,000 clones, about 81% of them singletons. Study findings and constraints: Individuals who were partial responders at 0.1-3.0 mg/kg had clonal expansion that ranked among the lowest.

The sequence derives from an adult with an advanced solid tumor such as melanoma, head and neck, liver or kidney cancer. The chain combines TRBV7-8 with TRBJ1-1, with D perhaps matching TRBD1 (6 bases). Material: CD4+ or CD8+ T cells sorted from blood, obtained in a trial of the OX40 agonist ivuxolimab. The CDR3 DNA reads as TGTGCCAGCAGCTTACAGGGGTTAAGCACTGAAGCTTTCTTT. It encodes CASSLQGLSTEAFF.